These 17 T cell receptor beta chains share one sample of origin, sequenced in a study of T cells after yellow fever vaccination. TCRdb fed the 5' RACE reads into MiXCR, producing one record per CDR3 protein. The sample shows about 320,000 distinct CDR3 sequences, 3.5% to 4.5% of them seen only once. Source: PBMCs, taken 15 days after the yellow fever booster vaccination. These receptors came from a young man who received the YFV17D yellow fever vaccine.

CDR3 sequence (DNA): TGTGCCAGCAGCGTTGGACCGGGACCCCTTGGGACCGGGGAGCTGTTTTTT. Its translation is CASSVGPGPLGTGELFF. The V and J genes are TRBV9 and TRBJ2-2, with D perhaps TRBD1 or TRBD2 (5 bases each). This CDR3 has 17 residues. Germline assignment: CDR1 SGDLS and CDR2 YYNGEE. V gave up 2 bases and J gave up 5 bases, with 19 bases separating them.

This clonotype was seen a few times. The chain joins TRBV19 to TRBJ1-1; a weak D match, TRBD1 (5 bases). CDR1 and CDR2 (germline): LNHDA, SQIVND (reference sequence). The CDR3 loop spans 14 amino acids. V lost 3 bases, J lost 4 bases, and 12 bases lay in between. The CDR3 region is CASSIPGLGTEAFF. The CDR3 DNA is TGTGCCAGTAGTATTCCAGGGCTCGGCACTGAAGCTTTCTTT.

Many counts were recorded for this clonotype. The V call is TRBV7-2, the J call TRBJ1-6; D gene uncertain. The CDR3 sequence is 14 residues long. CDR1 and CDR2 from the germline V gene are SGHTA and FQGNSA. The V end lost 1 base, the J end lost 10 bases, and 11 bases lay between the germline ends. CDR3 nucleotide sequence: TGTGCCAGCAGCTTAGATGGCGCAGGCTCACCCCTCCACTTT. Translating gives CASSLDGAGSPLHF.

This clonotype was seen at least ten times. J is TRBJ2-2 and V is TRBV10-3; D may match TRBD1 or TRBD2 (6 bases each). The CDR3 covers 14 residues. CDR1 is ENHRY, CDR2 SYGVKD, per germline. The ends were cut back, 7 bases at V and 0 bases at J, with 9 bases in the middle. Here the CDR3 reads CAIKGGANTGELFF. In DNA form, the CDR3 reads TGTGCCATCAAGGGGGGTGCGAACACCGGGGAGCTGTTTTTT.

This clonotype has a count of ten or more. The chain couples TRBV5-1 to TRBJ2-1, with a possible D match to TRBD1 (6 bases). Trimming stripped 4 bases from V and 6 bases from J, with 11 bases between. From germline, CDR1 is SGHRS and CDR2 YFSETQ. The CDR3 loop spans 13 amino acids. The DNA for the CDR3 is TGCGCCAGCAGCACAGGGCCAGTCAATGAGCAGTTCTTC. Its protein product is CASSTGPVNEQFF.

This chain connects TRBV5-1 to TRBJ2-7; 11 bases agree with TRBD1. The CDR3 totals 15 residues. Germline V gene sequence: CDR1 SGHRS, CDR2 YFSETQ. J lost 3 bases, V lost 3 bases, and 5 bases had no gene match. The CDR3 region is CASSCRDRGIYEQYV. CDR3 sequence (DNA): TGCGCCAGCAGCTGTCGGGACAGGGGGATCTACGAGCAGTACGTC.

The chain couples TRBV7-3 to TRBJ2-1, with 11 bases that match TRBD2. V dropped 3 bases and J dropped 10; count of bases not matched to a gene: 8. CDR3 length: 15 amino acids. Germline lookup yields CDR1 SGHTA and CDR2 FQGTGA. CDR3 DNA: TGTGCCAGCAGCTTTAGCGGGGGGGTACAATGGGAGCAGTTCTTC. It is translated as CASSFSGGVQWEQFF.

This clonotype appeared a few times. This chain joins TRBV3-1 and TRBJ1-5; a possible D gene is TRBD1 (6 bases). The CDR3 is made up of 15 amino acids. Trimming removed 1 base at V and 0 bases at J, with 7 bases between. Germline CDR1 and CDR2: LGHDT and YNNKEL (reference sequence). The CDR3 DNA reads as TGTGCCAGCAGCCAAGGACAGGATAGCAATCAGCCCCAGCATTTT. This encodes CASSQGQDSNQPQHF.

This clonotype was seen many times. The chain is built from TRBV7-9 and TRBJ2-2; D is undetermined. Germline values: CDR1 SEHNR, CDR2 FQNEAQ (reference sequence). Trimming pared 3 bases from V and 7 bases from J, leaving 9 bases between. This CDR3 spans 13 amino acids. This CDR3 is CASSFISRGELFF. DNA for the CDR3: TGTGCCAGCAGCTTTATCTCCCGCGGGGAGCTGTTTTTT.

The gene calls are TRBV12-3 or TRBV12-4 and TRBJ2-3, with 12 nucleotides matching TRBD2. V lost 3 bases and J lost 2; bases outside the gene matches: 3. The CDR3 length is 16 residues. CDR3 amino acids: CASSFTSGGPTDTQYF. The CDR3 DNA reads TGTGCCAGCAGTTTTACTAGCGGGGGGCCCACAGATACGCAGTATTTT.

This clonotype has at least ten counts. CDR3 region: CASSFGQGDTEAFF. CDR3 nucleotide sequence: TGTGCCAGCTCATTCGGACAGGGGGACACTGAAGCTTTCTTT. The chain couples TRBV18 to TRBJ1-1; TRBD1 agrees at 10 bases. This CDR3 contains 14 residues. V lost 5 bases, J lost 3 bases, and 3 bases stayed unmatched. Germline assignment: CDR1 KGHSH and CDR2 LQKENI.

This clonotype was found many times. The chain links TRBV5-1 to TRBJ2-5; 9 bases match TRBD1. Germline loops: CDR1 SGHRS, CDR2 YFSETQ. This CDR3 region has 15 residues. V shed 0 bases, J shed 5 bases, and the junction held 5 bases outside the gene matches. This CDR3 is CASSLGQGVKETQYF. The CDR3 DNA reads TGCGCCAGCAGCTTGGGACAGGGGGTTAAGGAGACCCAGTACTTC.

The chain employs TRBV20-1 and TRBJ2-7; 8 nucleotides align to TRBD1. The CDR3 covers 15 residues. The trim removed 0 bases at V and 2 bases at J, leaving 6 bases unmatched. Germline V gene sequence: CDR1 DFQATT, CDR2 SNEGSKA (reference sequence). CDR3 residues: CSARDPRQGTYEQYF. The CDR3 DNA reads TGCAGTGCTAGAGATCCCCGACAGGGGACCTACGAGCAGTACTTC.

This clonotype was seen ten or more times. The V gene is TRBV6-6, the J gene TRBJ1-2; D gene unclear. Germline V CDR1 and CDR2: MNHNY, SVGAGI (reference sequence). The CDR3 spans 10 residues. The ends were cut back, 5 bases at V and 7 bases at J, with 5 bases in the middle. The CDR3 bases are TGTGCCAGCAGTGCCCCTGGCTACACCTTC. Translated, it gives CASSAPGYTF.

Many counts were recorded for this clonotype. The rearrangement uses TRBV4-1 and TRBJ1-3; 9 positions match TRBD1. This CDR3 has 15 amino acids. Germline trimming cut 4 bases from V and 4 bases from J; bases unmatched to any gene: 5. The germline V gene encodes CDR1 MGHRA and CDR2 YSYEKL. The CDR3 nucleotides read TGCGCCAGCAGCCCAACCGGGACAGGGGGAAACACCATATATTTT. Amino acids: CASSPTGTGGNTIYF.

The chain combines TRBV3-1 with TRBJ1-1; no clear D. Trimming shortened V by 3 bases and J by 6 bases, and 11 bases separated the two germline ends. The CDR3 contains 13 residues. CDR1 is LGHDT, CDR2 YNNKEL, per germline (reference sequence). Written as DNA, the CDR3 is TGTGCCAGCAGCCAGGTCCCCGGGGCTGAAGCTTTCTTT. Protein sequence: CASSQVPGAEAFF.

This clonotype was counted many times. The rearrangement links TRBV7-3 to TRBJ2-1, with TRBD2 identical over 8 bases. With V trimmed by 5 bases and J by 0 bases, 12 bases remained unmatched. This CDR3 has 18 residues. Germline V CDR1 and CDR2: SGHTA, FQGTGA. In DNA, the CDR3 is TGTGCCAGCAGCCCCCTTGCGGGGGGACCGAGCTCCTACAATGAGCAGTTCTTC. Protein sequence: CASSPLAGGPSSYNEQFF.